Listed below are T cell receptor beta chains from one sample, sequenced in a study of T cell responses to AZD1222 COVID-19 vaccine. Generated by immunoSEQ multiplex PCR, the TCRdb table keeps only in-frame clones and is missing some. The sample lists tens of thousands of clones; under 90% were seen once. This sample comprised peripheral blood, obtained 28 days after the second AZD1222 dose. The receptors stem from an adult who received the AZD1222 COVID-19 vaccine. CDR3s include the opening cysteine and the closing phenylalanine or tryptophan. D genes are given only for firm matches. Expanded clones get a size class; other rows say once, few or many, or leave the size out.

cdr3_aa: CASSILTTNEQFF
cdr3_nt: TGTGCCAGTAGTATACTGACCACCAATGAGCAGTTCTTC
d_call: .
v_call: TRBV19
clone_size: .
j_call: TRBJ2-1

cdr3_aa: CASSRGVLTYEQYF
cdr3_nt: TGTGCCAGCTCCAGGGGGGTCTTGACCTACGAGCAGTACTTC
d_call: .
v_call: TRBV18
clone_size: .
j_call: TRBJ2-7

cdr3_aa: CASRRAVDTQYF
cdr3_nt: TGTGCCAGCAGGCGGGCAGTAGATACGCAGTATTTT
d_call: .
v_call: TRBV12-3/TRBV12-4
clone_size: .
j_call: TRBJ2-3

cdr3_aa: CASSQEPGQLNEKLFF
cdr3_nt: TGTGCCAGCAGCCAAGAGCCAGGACAGCTGAATGAAAAACTGTTTTTT
d_call: .
v_call: TRBV14
clone_size: .
j_call: TRBJ1-4

cdr3_aa: CASSQVTDRDHEQYF
cdr3_nt: TGCGCCAGCAGCCAAGTAACGGACAGGGACCACGAGCAGTACTTC
d_call: TRBD1
v_call: TRBV4-1
clone_size: .
j_call: TRBJ2-7

cdr3_aa: CASSPNRGETYEQYF
cdr3_nt: TGTGCCAGCAGCCCCAATCGGGGGGAAACCTACGAGCAGTACTTC
d_call: TRBD2
v_call: TRBV11-1
clone_size: .
j_call: TRBJ2-7

cdr3_aa: CASSLALSGGADEQFF
cdr3_nt: TGTGCCAGCAGCTTAGCGCTAAGCGGGGGGGCTGATGAGCAGTTCTTC
d_call: TRBD2
v_call: TRBV7-2
clone_size: .
j_call: TRBJ2-1

cdr3_aa: CASSSINSPLHF
cdr3_nt: TGTGCCAGCAGTTCGATCAATTCACCCCTCCACTTT
d_call: .
v_call: TRBV27
clone_size: few
j_call: TRBJ1-6

cdr3_aa: CASSLNPIREAFF
cdr3_nt: TGTGCCAGCAGTTTAAATCCGATAAGGGAAGCTTTCTTT
d_call: .
v_call: TRBV28
clone_size: .
j_call: TRBJ1-1

cdr3_aa: CASSLVGGTGGSEQYF
cdr3_nt: TGTGCCAGTAGCCTCGTAGGCGGGACAGGGGGTTCCGAGCAGTACTTC
d_call: TRBD1
v_call: TRBV19
clone_size: .
j_call: TRBJ2-7

cdr3_aa: CASTRSGGATGELFF
cdr3_nt: TGTGCCAGCACACGAAGCGGGGGGGCCACCGGGGAGCTGTTTTTT
d_call: TRBD2
v_call: TRBV6-5
clone_size: .
j_call: TRBJ2-2

cdr3_aa: CASSTTGASPETEDYGYTF
cdr3_nt: TGTGCCAGTAGTACCACAGGGGCCTCTCCTGAAACGGAGGACTATGGCTACACCTTC
d_call: TRBD1
v_call: TRBV19
clone_size: .
j_call: TRBJ1-2

cdr3_aa: CASTTGQPGRDTQYF
cdr3_nt: TGCGCCAGCACCACTGGACAGCCCGGTAGGGATACGCAGTATTTT
d_call: .
v_call: TRBV5-1
clone_size: once
j_call: TRBJ2-3

cdr3_aa: CASSLTGSHQPQHF
cdr3_nt: TGTGCCAGCAGCTTGACAGGGAGCCATCAGCCCCAGCATTTT
d_call: TRBD1
v_call: TRBV28
clone_size: .
j_call: TRBJ1-5

cdr3_aa: CASSLVGGGGGTGELFF
cdr3_nt: TGTGCCAGCAGCTTAGTGGGCGGGGGTGGTGGCACCGGGGAGCTGTTTTTT
d_call: TRBD2
v_call: TRBV11-2
clone_size: .
j_call: TRBJ2-2

cdr3_aa: CASSLPGSGARSSYEQYF
cdr3_nt: TGTGCCAGCAGCCTACCTGGGTCCGGGGCCCGCTCCTCCTACGAGCAGTACTTC
d_call: .
v_call: TRBV7-8
clone_size: .
j_call: TRBJ2-7

cdr3_aa: CSVEERYEQYF
cdr3_nt: TGCAGCGTTGAAGAAAGGTACGAGCAGTACTTC
d_call: .
v_call: TRBV29-1
clone_size: .
j_call: TRBJ2-7

cdr3_aa: CATSKGPGQGTDEQFF
cdr3_nt: TGTGCCACCAGTAAAGGGCCGGGACAGGGGACCGATGAGCAGTTCTTC
d_call: TRBD1
v_call: TRBV24-1
clone_size: .
j_call: TRBJ2-1

cdr3_aa: CASSYGRTDTQYF
cdr3_nt: TGTGCCAGCAGTTATGGTCGGACAGATACGCAGTATTTT
d_call: .
v_call: TRBV6-5
clone_size: .
j_call: TRBJ2-3

cdr3_aa: CASSPTQGADLNSPLHF
cdr3_nt: TGTGCCAGCAGTCCGACACAGGGGGCCGATTTAAATTCACCCCTCCACTTT
d_call: TRBD1
v_call: TRBV28
clone_size: .
j_call: TRBJ1-6

cdr3_aa: CASSHPGQGGYGYTF
cdr3_nt: TGCGCCAGCAGTCACCCAGGACAGGGCGGGTATGGCTACACCTTC
d_call: TRBD1
v_call: TRBV23-1
clone_size: .
j_call: TRBJ1-2

cdr3_aa: CASSRPARTDEQYF
cdr3_nt: TGTGCCAGCAGCCGGCCCGCCAGGACAGACGAGCAGTACTTC
d_call: .
v_call: TRBV28
clone_size: .
j_call: TRBJ2-7

cdr3_aa: CASSLAGQPNEKLFF
cdr3_nt: TGTGCCAGCAGCTTAGCCGGCCAACCTAATGAAAAACTGTTTTTT
d_call: .
v_call: TRBV7-9
clone_size: .
j_call: TRBJ1-4

cdr3_aa: CASSLAPGTGAPLHF
cdr3_nt: TGTGCCAGCAGCTTAGCGCCAGGGACGGGAGCACCCCTCCACTTT
d_call: .
v_call: TRBV7-2
clone_size: once
j_call: TRBJ1-6

cdr3_aa: CASSQEATGNQPQHF
cdr3_nt: TGTGCCAGCAGCCAAGAGGCAACGGGCAATCAGCCCCAGCATTTT
d_call: .
v_call: TRBV4-2
clone_size: once
j_call: TRBJ1-5

cdr3_aa: CASSKEGFGEQYF
cdr3_nt: TGTGCCAGTAGTAAGGAGGGGTTCGGCGAGCAGTACTTC
d_call: .
v_call: TRBV19
clone_size: .
j_call: TRBJ2-7

cdr3_aa: CASSPSGGHYEQYF
cdr3_nt: TGTGCCAGCAGTCCAAGTGGGGGGCACTACGAGCAGTACTTC
d_call: .
v_call: TRBV27
clone_size: few
j_call: TRBJ2-7

cdr3_aa: CASSDRDKGYRYGYTF
cdr3_nt: TGTGCCAGCAGTGACAGGGACAAGGGATATCGGTATGGCTACACCTTC
d_call: .
v_call: TRBV2
clone_size: .
j_call: TRBJ1-2

cdr3_aa: CASSPPGGGLSYEQYF
cdr3_nt: TGTGCCAGCTCACCACCGGGCGGGGGGCTCTCCTACGAGCAGTACTTC
d_call: TRBD2
v_call: TRBV18
clone_size: .
j_call: TRBJ2-7

cdr3_aa: CASSGPGTDLREQYF
cdr3_nt: TGCGCCAGCAGCGGCCCCGGGACAGACCTACGGGAGCAGTACTTC
d_call: TRBD1
v_call: TRBV5-1
clone_size: .
j_call: TRBJ2-7

cdr3_aa: CASSPGTAYNSPLHF
cdr3_nt: TGTGCCAGCAGCCCCGGGACAGCCTATAATTCACCCCTCCACTTT
d_call: TRBD1
v_call: TRBV7-3
clone_size: once
j_call: TRBJ1-6

cdr3_aa: CATSDRARAQPQHF
cdr3_nt: TGTGCCACCAGTGACAGGGCAAGGGCTCAGCCCCAGCATTTT
d_call: .
v_call: TRBV24-1
clone_size: .
j_call: TRBJ1-5

cdr3_aa: CASNLVLAKNIQYF
cdr3_nt: TGTGCCAGCAACCTAGTCCTAGCCAAAAACATTCAGTACTTC
d_call: .
v_call: TRBV2
clone_size: .
j_call: TRBJ2-4

cdr3_aa: CASSLWGYNEQFF
cdr3_nt: TGTGCCAGCAGCTTATGGGGCTACAATGAGCAGTTCTTC
d_call: .
v_call: TRBV7-3
clone_size: .
j_call: TRBJ2-1

cdr3_aa: CASSPLGQRREQYF
cdr3_nt: TGTGCCAGCAGCCCCTTAGGACAGCGTAGGGAGCAGTACTTC
d_call: .
v_call: TRBV11-2
clone_size: once
j_call: TRBJ2-7

cdr3_aa: CASSLGREQYF
cdr3_nt: TGTGCCAGCAGCTTAGGTCGCGAGCAGTACTTC
d_call: .
v_call: TRBV7-2
clone_size: .
j_call: TRBJ2-7

cdr3_aa: CASSPGVQVYNSPLHF
cdr3_nt: TGTGCCAGCTCGCCGGGAGTACAAGTCTATAATTCACCCCTCCACTTT
d_call: .
v_call: TRBV18
clone_size: .
j_call: TRBJ1-6

cdr3_aa: CASSQHGQGLSPLHF
cdr3_nt: TGTGCCAGCTCTCAACACGGACAGGGTTTGTCACCCCTCCACTTT
d_call: TRBD1
v_call: TRBV18
clone_size: .
j_call: TRBJ1-6

cdr3_aa: CASSYRDRASPLHF
cdr3_nt: TGTGCCAGCAGTTACCGGGACAGGGCTTCACCCCTCCACTTT
d_call: TRBD1
v_call: TRBV6-5
clone_size: few
j_call: TRBJ1-6

cdr3_aa: CASSEAGRVVYEQYF
cdr3_nt: TGTGCCAGCAGTGAAGCTGGCAGGGTGGTATACGAGCAGTACTTC
d_call: .
v_call: TRBV6-1
clone_size: .
j_call: TRBJ2-7

cdr3_aa: CASSQRMDSRETQYF
cdr3_nt: TGTGCCAGCAGCCAAAGGATGGACAGCAGGGAGACCCAGTACTTC
d_call: .
v_call: TRBV7-2
clone_size: .
j_call: TRBJ2-5

cdr3_aa: CASSSRQPYEQYF
cdr3_nt: TGTGCCAGCAGTTCCCGTCAGCCCTACGAGCAGTACTTC
d_call: .
v_call: TRBV27
clone_size: .
j_call: TRBJ2-7

cdr3_aa: CASSPPPTGAEQYF
cdr3_nt: TGTGCCAGCAGCCCACCACCCACAGGGGCCGAGCAGTACTTC
d_call: TRBD1
v_call: TRBV28
clone_size: once
j_call: TRBJ2-7

cdr3_aa: CASTTSDRGDYGYTF
cdr3_nt: TGTGCCAGCACGACCTCGGACAGGGGTGACTATGGCTACACCTTC
d_call: TRBD1
v_call: TRBV6-6
clone_size: .
j_call: TRBJ1-2

cdr3_aa: CASSPQCPISYINSPLHF
cdr3_nt: TGTGCCAGCAGCCCTCAATGTCCCATTTCATACATCAATTCACCCCTCCACTTT
d_call: .
v_call: TRBV3-1/TRBV3-2
clone_size: .
j_call: TRBJ1-6

cdr3_aa: CASRTSGGAGTQYF
cdr3_nt: TGTGCCAGCAGAACTAGCGGGGGGGCCGGGACGCAGTATTTT
d_call: TRBD2
v_call: TRBV28
clone_size: .
j_call: TRBJ2-3

cdr3_aa: CASSAGTSNYGYTF
cdr3_nt: TGTGCCAGCAGCGCCGGGACATCCAACTATGGCTACACCTTC
d_call: .
v_call: TRBV5-6
clone_size: .
j_call: TRBJ1-2

cdr3_aa: CASSWGQGSYEQYF
cdr3_nt: TGCGCCAGCAGCTGGGGACAGGGTTCCTACGAGCAGTACTTC
d_call: TRBD1
v_call: TRBV5-1
clone_size: few
j_call: TRBJ2-7

cdr3_aa: CATAKDDQPQHF
cdr3_nt: TGTGCCACCGCCAAGGATGACCAGCCCCAGCATTTT
d_call: .
v_call: TRBV24-1
clone_size: .
j_call: TRBJ1-5

cdr3_aa: CASSAQETQYF
cdr3_nt: TGTGCCAGCAGTGCCCAAGAGACCCAGTACTTC
d_call: .
v_call: TRBV12-3/TRBV12-4
clone_size: .
j_call: TRBJ2-5

cdr3_aa: CASSLALGGTGSPLHF
cdr3_nt: TGTGCCAGCAGCTTAGCGCTGGGGGGTACGGGATCACCCCTCCACTTT
d_call: .
v_call: TRBV7-2
clone_size: .
j_call: TRBJ1-6

cdr3_aa: CASSGAGSHTEAFF
cdr3_nt: TGTGCCAGCAGCGGGGCAGGGTCTCACACTGAAGCTTTCTTT
d_call: .
v_call: TRBV28
clone_size: .
j_call: TRBJ1-1